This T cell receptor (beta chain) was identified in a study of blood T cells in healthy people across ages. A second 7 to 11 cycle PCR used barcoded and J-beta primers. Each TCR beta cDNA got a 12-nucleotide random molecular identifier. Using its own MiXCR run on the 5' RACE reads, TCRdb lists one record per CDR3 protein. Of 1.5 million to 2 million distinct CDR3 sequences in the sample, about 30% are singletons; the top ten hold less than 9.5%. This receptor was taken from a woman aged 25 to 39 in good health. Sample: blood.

The CDR3 region has the DNA TGCGCCAGCAGCTTGGGAGTGGGAGGGCCCTATGGCTACACCTTC. It translates to CASSLGVGGPYGYTF. The J gene is TRBJ1-2, the V gene TRBV5-1, with D unresolved. CDR3 length: 15 residues. The V and J ends lost 0 bases and 4 bases respectively, with 13 bases between them. Germline lookup yields CDR1 SGHRS and CDR2 YFSETQ.